This TCR beta chain was retrieved from a study of T cell responses to AZD1222 COVID-19 vaccine. General study points: Spike-specific TCR breadth and depth were elevated following two AZD1222 doses.

Using immunoSEQ multiplex PCR, the repertoire was profiled, and TCRdb retains in-frame clones only, with some absent. The sample consists of under 200,000 clones, more than 90% of them appearing once. This CDR3 is built from 15 residues. V lost 4 bases, J lost 1 base, and 6 bases stayed unmatched. The germline gives CDR1 MNHEY, CDR2 SVGAGI. To note about this clone: The target antigen is unknown.

The receptor comes from an adult in good health. V is TRBV6-5 and J is TRBJ1-1, with 7 bases aligning to TRBD1. The sequenced sample was peripheral blood, obtained on day 0 of AZD1222 vaccination. CDR3 loop: CASSSKTGRNTEAFF. CDR3 DNA sequence: TGTGCCAGCAGTTCCAAGACAGGGAGGAACACTGAAGCTTTCTTT.